One and the same sample provided the 17 T cell receptor beta chains below, sequenced in a study of technical replicates of blood from several donors. The assay was immunoSEQ multiplex PCR, and TCRdb's table has in-frame clones only and misses some. This sample carries 65,000 to 85,000 clones, about nine tenths of them seen once, and the ten largest clones take 0.39%. The sequencing sample was made of T cells isolated from PBMCs. These receptors were obtained from a human donor in good health.

The chain has TRBV7-2 and TRBJ1-4; D perhaps matches TRBD1 (5 bases). Germline V CDR1 and CDR2: SGHTA, FQGNSA. The CDR3 totals 15 residues. V gave up 5 bases and J gave up 3 bases, with 13 bases separating them. CDR3 loop: CASSGQGSANEKLFF. DNA for the CDR3: TGTGCCAGCAGCGGGCAGGGCTCGGCTAATGAAAAACTGTTTTTT.

The CDR3 coding sequence is TGTGCCAGCAGTGAAGCTCGAGGCAATGAGCAGTTCTTC. It yields the protein CASSEARGNEQFF. The V call is TRBV2, the J call TRBJ2-1; D gene uncertain. From germline, CDR1 is SNHLY and CDR2 FYNNEI. The CDR3 contains 13 residues. The V and J ends lost 0 bases and 6 bases respectively, with 6 bases between them.

This chain links TRBV19 with TRBJ1-5, with D unresolved. Trimming shortened V by 5 bases and J by 3 bases, and 11 bases separated the two germline ends. This CDR3 has 14 amino acids. The germline CDR1 and CDR2 sequences are LNHDA and SQIVND (reference sequence). The CDR3 spells CASSHRGYNQPQHF. CDR3 DNA: TGTGCCAGTAGTCACCGGGGTTACAATCAGCCCCAGCATTTT.

V is TRBV7-9 and J is TRBJ1-3; D not certain. Germline assignment: CDR1 SEHNR and CDR2 FQNEAQ (reference sequence). The CDR3 is 10 residues long. V lost 10 bases and J 3 bases, leaving 4 bases between the germline ends. For the CDR3, the DNA is TGTGCCATTCATGGAAACACCATATATTTT. Protein: CAIHGNTIYF.

The CDR3, as DNA: TGCGCCAGCAGCCAAGACGGGTACAATGAGCAGTTCTTC. It is translated as CASSQDGYNEQFF. The V and J genes are TRBV4-1 and TRBJ2-1; unclear D gene. The CDR3 spans 13 residues. Germline V gene sequence: CDR1 MGHRA, CDR2 YSYEKL. V was trimmed by 0 bases and J by 4 bases, leaving 4 bases between them.

The chain has TRBV6-5 and TRBJ2-1; 7 positions match TRBD2. Germline V gives CDR1 MNHEY, CDR2 SVGAGI. The CDR3 is 16 residues long. J was trimmed by 4 bases and V by 0 bases; bases with no gene match: 6. This CDR3 is CASSYSGEGIYNEQFF. The DNA of the CDR3 is TGTGCCAGCAGTTACTCAGGGGAGGGGATTTACAATGAGCAGTTCTTC.

CDR3 sequence (DNA): TGTGCCAGCTCGTTAGAGGGAGGGTCCTACGAGCAGTACTTC. This translates into CASSLEGGSYEQYF. The V and J genes are TRBV2 and TRBJ2-7; 7 nucleotides align to TRBD2. V shed 8 bases, J shed 1 base, and the junction held 8 bases outside the gene matches. This CDR3 region has 14 residues. Per germline, CDR1 SNHLY and CDR2 FYNNEI.

The chain has TRBV6-6 and TRBJ2-3; 7 bases fit TRBD2. Germline CDR1 and CDR2: MNHNY and SVGAGI (reference sequence). The length of the CDR3 is 16 residues. Trimming at V came to 2 bases and at J to 2 bases, leaving 7 bases not matched to a gene. The CDR3 DNA reads as TGTGCCAGCAGTTACCGTGGACTAGGATTCACAGATACGCAGTATTTT. Translated: CASSYRGLGFTDTQYF.

The chain has TRBV4-2 and TRBJ2-1; D call uncertain. Germline V CDR1 and CDR2: LGHNA, YNFKEQ. The ends were cut back, 3 bases at V and 5 bases at J, with 5 bases in the middle. There are 12 residues in the CDR3. The CDR3 nucleotides read TGTGCCAGCAGCCACCGGGACAATGAGCAGTTCTTC. Translated: CASSHRDNEQFF.

V usage is TRBV5-1 and J usage is TRBJ1-2; TRBD1 might be the D (6 bases). The CDR3 is made up of 14 amino acids. Per the germline V gene, CDR1 is SGHRS and CDR2 is YFSETQ. The V and J ends lost 0 bases and 3 bases respectively, with 9 bases between them. The CDR3 region has the DNA TGCGCCAGCAGCTTGGAACAGGGCCACTATGGCTACACCTTC. Encoded protein: CASSLEQGHYGYTF.

This chain connects TRBV5-1 to TRBJ1-2; possible D gene TRBD1, 5 bases. There are 14 residues in the CDR3. Trimming pared 5 bases from V and 6 bases from J, leaving 17 bases between. Germline CDR1 and CDR2: SGHRS and YFSETQ. DNA for the CDR3: TGCGCCAGCAGGCGTGGGCAGGGTCTCGATGGCTACACCTTC. It specifies CASRRGQGLDGYTF. The full variable domain, with the rest looked up from reference TRBV5-1 and TRBJ1-2, is KAGVTQTPRYLIKTRGQQVTLSCSPISGHRSVSWYQQTPGQGLQFLFEYFSETQRNKGNFPGRFSGRQFSNSRSEMNVSTLELGDSALYLCASRRGQGLDGYTFGSGTRLTVV.

The chain combines TRBV6-1 with TRBJ1-1, with TRBD1 as a possible D gene (6 bases). Trimming took 7 bases from V and 0 from J, leaving 9 bases between them. The CDR3 consists of 13 residues. The germline gives CDR1 MNHNS, CDR2 SASEGT. CDR3 loop: CASKQGMNTEAFF. DNA for the CDR3: TGTGCCAGCAAACAGGGCATGAACACTGAAGCTTTCTTT.

The rearrangement links TRBV18 to TRBJ1-2, with D uncertain. Germline CDR1 reads KGHSH; CDR2 reads LQKENI. V dropped 0 bases and J dropped 8 bases, with 13 bases sitting between them. The CDR3 totals 14 residues. CDR3 DNA sequence: TGTGCCAGCTCACCACCGGCAGGAAAAGGCGGCTACACCTTC. Residues: CASSPPAGKGGYTF.

A few counts support this clone. The chain is built from TRBV7-9 and TRBJ1-1; D not resolved. The CDR3 is 14 residues long. Trimming stripped 1 base from V and 1 base from J, with 7 bases between. Germline CDR1 SEHNR, CDR2 FQNEAQ (reference sequence). This CDR3 is CASSLDSGNTEAFF. The CDR3 DNA follows: TGTGCCAGCAGCTTAGATTCCGGGAACACTGAAGCTTTCTTT.

The chain is built from TRBV19 and TRBJ2-7; D not certain. The germline V and J ends were trimmed by 1 base and 3 bases, with 7 bases remaining between them. Germline V gives CDR1 LNHDA, CDR2 SQIVND (reference sequence). The CDR3 runs 13 residues. The CDR3 region has the DNA TGTGCCAGTAGTATAGGGCTAGTCTACGAGCAGTACTTC. Translation: CASSIGLVYEQYF.

The V call is TRBV19, the J call TRBJ1-2; perhaps TRBD1 as D (6 bases). CDR1 is LNHDA, CDR2 SQIVND, per germline (reference sequence). This CDR3 region has 12 residues. V shed 10 bases and J shed 8 bases, with 17 bases lying between them. CDR3 loop: CATLTGGKGYTF. The CDR3 nucleotides read TGTGCCACCTTGACAGGTGGTAAGGGCTACACCTTC.

This sequence joins TRBV5-4 and TRBJ2-5, with unresolved D. The germline V gene encodes CDR1 SGHNT and CDR2 YYREEE (reference sequence). The length of the CDR3 is 13 residues. Trimming left V 1 base short and J 4 bases short, with 8 bases between. Here the CDR3 DNA reads TGTGCCAGCAGCTTGTTAGAGGCAGAGACCCAGTACTTC. It codes for CASSLLEAETQYF.